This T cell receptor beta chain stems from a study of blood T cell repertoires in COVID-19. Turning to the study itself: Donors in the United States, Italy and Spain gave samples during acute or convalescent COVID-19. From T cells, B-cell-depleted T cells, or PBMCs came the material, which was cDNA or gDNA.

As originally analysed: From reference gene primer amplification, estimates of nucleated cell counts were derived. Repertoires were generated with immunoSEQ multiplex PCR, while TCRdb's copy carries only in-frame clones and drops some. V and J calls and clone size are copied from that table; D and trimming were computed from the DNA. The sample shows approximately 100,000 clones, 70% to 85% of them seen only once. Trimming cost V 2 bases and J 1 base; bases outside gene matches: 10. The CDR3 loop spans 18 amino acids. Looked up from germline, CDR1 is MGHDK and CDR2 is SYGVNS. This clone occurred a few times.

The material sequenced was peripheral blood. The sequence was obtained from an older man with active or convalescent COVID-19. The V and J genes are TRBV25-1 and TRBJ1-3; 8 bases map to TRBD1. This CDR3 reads CASSERTGGGRSGNTIYF. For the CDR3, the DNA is TGTGCCAGCAGTGAAAGAACAGGGGGTGGAAGGTCTGGAAACACCATATATTTT.